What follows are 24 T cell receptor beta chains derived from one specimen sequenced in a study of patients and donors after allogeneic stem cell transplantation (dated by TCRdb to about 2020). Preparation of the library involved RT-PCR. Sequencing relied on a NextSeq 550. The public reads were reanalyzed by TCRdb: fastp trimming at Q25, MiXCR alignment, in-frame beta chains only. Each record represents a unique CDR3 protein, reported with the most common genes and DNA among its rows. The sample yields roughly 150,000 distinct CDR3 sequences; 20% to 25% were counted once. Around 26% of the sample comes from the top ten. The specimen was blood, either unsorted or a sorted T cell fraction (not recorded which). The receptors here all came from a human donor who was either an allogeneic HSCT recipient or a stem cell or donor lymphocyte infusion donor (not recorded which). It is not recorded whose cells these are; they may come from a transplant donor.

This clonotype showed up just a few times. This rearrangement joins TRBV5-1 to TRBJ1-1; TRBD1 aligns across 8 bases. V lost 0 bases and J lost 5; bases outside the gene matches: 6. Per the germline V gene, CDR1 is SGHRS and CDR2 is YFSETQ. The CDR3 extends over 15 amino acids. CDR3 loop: CASSLAPGGKTEAFF. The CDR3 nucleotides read TGCGCCAGCAGCTTGGCCCCAGGGGGCAAAACTGAAGCTTTCTTT.

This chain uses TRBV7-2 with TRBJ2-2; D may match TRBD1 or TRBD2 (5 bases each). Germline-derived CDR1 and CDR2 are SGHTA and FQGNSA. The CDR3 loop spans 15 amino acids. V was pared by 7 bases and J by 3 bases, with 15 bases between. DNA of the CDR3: TGTGCCAGCACAACGGGGCGGATTCACACCGGGGAGCTGTTTTTT. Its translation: CASTTGRIHTGELFF.

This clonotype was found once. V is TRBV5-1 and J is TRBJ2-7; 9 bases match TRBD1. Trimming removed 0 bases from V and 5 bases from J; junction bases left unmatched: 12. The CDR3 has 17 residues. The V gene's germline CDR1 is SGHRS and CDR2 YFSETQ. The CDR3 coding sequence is TGCGCCAGCAGCTTGGGAGGTTCCGGGACAGGGCTGAACGAGCAGTACTTC. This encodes CASSLGGSGTGLNEQYF.

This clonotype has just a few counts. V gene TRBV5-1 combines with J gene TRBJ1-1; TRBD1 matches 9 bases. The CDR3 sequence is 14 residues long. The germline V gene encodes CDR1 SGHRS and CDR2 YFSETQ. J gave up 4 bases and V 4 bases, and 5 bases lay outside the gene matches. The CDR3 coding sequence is TGCGCCAGCAGCAGACAGGGGGAGGTCACTGAAGCTTTCTTT. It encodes CASSRQGEVTEAFF.

CDR3 nucleotide sequence: TGCAGTGCTAGTTCCAGGGTTGACTATGGCTACACCTTC. The encoded protein is CSASSRVDYGYTF. The V gene is TRBV20-1, the J gene TRBJ1-2; the D gene is possibly TRBD1 (5 bases). The CDR3 extends over 13 amino acids. CDR1 is DFQATT, CDR2 SNEGSKA, per germline (reference sequence). V was cut by 3 bases and J by 3 bases, with 11 bases left in between.

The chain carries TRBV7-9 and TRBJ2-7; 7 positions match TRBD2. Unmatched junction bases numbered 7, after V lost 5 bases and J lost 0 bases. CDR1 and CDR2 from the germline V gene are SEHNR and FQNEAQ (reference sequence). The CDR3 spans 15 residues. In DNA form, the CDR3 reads TGTGCCAGCAGCGGTAACGGGACTACCTCCTACGAGCAGTACTTC. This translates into CASSGNGTTSYEQYF.

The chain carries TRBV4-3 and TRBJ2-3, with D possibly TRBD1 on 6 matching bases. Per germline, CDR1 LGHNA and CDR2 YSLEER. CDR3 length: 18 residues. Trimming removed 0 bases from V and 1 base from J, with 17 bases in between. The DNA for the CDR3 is TGCGCCAGCAGCCAAGACGATCACCGGGACACCCGCACAGATACGCAGTATTTT. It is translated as CASSQDDHRDTRTDTQYF.

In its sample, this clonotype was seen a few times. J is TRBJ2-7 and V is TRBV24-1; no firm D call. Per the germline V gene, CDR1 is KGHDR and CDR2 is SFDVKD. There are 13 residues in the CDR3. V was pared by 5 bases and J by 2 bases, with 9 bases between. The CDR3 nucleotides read TGTGCCACCAGTGCGGCAGGCGCCTACGAGCAGTACTTC. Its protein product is CATSAAGAYEQYF.

The CDR3 sequence: CSVEVQGIGYGYTF. CDR3 sequence (DNA): TGCAGCGTTGAAGTACAGGGGATTGGCTATGGCTACACCTTC. V is TRBV29-1 and J is TRBJ1-2, with 7 bases identical to TRBD1. V trimming: 1 base; J trimming: 4 bases; junction bases outside the gene matches: 6. Germline CDR1 is SQVTM and CDR2 is ANQGSEA. This CDR3 is 14 amino acids long.

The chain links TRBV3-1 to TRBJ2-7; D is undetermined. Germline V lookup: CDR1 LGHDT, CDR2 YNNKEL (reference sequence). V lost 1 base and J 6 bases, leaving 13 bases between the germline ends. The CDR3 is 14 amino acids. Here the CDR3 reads CASSQGLLRREQYF. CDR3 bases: TGTGCCAGCAGCCAAGGACTCCTGCGACGCGAGCAGTACTTC.

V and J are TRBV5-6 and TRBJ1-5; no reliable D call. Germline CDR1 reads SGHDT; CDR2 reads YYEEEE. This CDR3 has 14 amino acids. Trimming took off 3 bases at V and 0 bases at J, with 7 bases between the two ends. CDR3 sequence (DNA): TGTGCCAGCAGCTACTTTTATAGCAATCAGCCCCAGCATTTT. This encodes CASSYFYSNQPQHF.

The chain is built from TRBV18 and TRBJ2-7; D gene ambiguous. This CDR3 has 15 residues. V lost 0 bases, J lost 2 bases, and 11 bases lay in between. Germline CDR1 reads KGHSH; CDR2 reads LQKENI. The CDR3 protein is CASSPPGILTYEQYF. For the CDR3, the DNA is TGTGCCAGCTCACCACCAGGGATTTTGACCTACGAGCAGTACTTC. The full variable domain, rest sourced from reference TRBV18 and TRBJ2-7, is NAGVMQNPRHLVRRRGQEARLRCSPMKGHSHVYWYRQLPEEGLKFMVYLQKENIIDESGMPKERFSAEFPKEGPSILRIQQVVRGDSAAYFCASSPPGILTYEQYFGPGTRLTVT.

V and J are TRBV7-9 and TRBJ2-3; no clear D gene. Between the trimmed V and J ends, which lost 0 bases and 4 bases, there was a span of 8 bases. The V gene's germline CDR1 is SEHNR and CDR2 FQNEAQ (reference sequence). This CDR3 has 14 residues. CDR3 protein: CASSLATPSDTQYF. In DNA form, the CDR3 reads TGTGCCAGCAGCTTAGCGACTCCCTCAGATACGCAGTATTTT.

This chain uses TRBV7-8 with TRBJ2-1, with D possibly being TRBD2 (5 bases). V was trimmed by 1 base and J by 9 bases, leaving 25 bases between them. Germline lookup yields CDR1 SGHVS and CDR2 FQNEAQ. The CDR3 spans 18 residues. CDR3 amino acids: CASSLGQILGKLLSEQFF. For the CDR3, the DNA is TGTGCCAGCAGCTTAGGCCAAATACTAGGGAAACTCCTCAGTGAGCAGTTCTTC.

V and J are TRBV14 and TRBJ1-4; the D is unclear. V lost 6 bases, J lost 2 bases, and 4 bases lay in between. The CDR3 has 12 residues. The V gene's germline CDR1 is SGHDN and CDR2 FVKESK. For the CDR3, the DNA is TGTGCCAGCAGTAGGACTAATGAAAAACTGTTTTTT. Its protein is CASSRTNEKLFF.

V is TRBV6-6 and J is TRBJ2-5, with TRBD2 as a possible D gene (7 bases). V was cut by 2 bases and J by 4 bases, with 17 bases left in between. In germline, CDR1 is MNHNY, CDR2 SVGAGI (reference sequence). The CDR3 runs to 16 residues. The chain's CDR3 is CASSYPGGGIGETQYF. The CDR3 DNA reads TGTGCCAGCAGTTACCCCGGCGGGGGCATTGGAGAGACCCAGTACTTC.

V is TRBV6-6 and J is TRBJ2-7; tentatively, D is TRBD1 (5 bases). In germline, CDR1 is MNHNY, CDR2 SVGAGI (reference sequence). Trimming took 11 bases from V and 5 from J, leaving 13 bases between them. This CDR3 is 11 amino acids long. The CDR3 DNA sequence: TGTGCCGTACAGGAGTTCAACGAGCAGTACTTC. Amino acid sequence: CAVQEFNEQYF.

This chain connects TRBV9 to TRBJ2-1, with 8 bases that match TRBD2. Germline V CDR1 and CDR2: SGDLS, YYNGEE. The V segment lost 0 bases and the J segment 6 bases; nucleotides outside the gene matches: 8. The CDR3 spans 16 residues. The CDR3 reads CASSVVSGLVFNEQFF. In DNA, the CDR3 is TGTGCCAGCAGCGTAGTATCGGGACTAGTTTTCAATGAGCAGTTCTTC.

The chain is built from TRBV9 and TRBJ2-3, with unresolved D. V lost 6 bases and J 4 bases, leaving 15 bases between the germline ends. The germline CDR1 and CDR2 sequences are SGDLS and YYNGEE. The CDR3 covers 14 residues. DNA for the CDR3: TGTGCCAGCACCCTGGAGAGGTGGGCAGATACGCAGTATTTT. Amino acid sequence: CASTLERWADTQYF.

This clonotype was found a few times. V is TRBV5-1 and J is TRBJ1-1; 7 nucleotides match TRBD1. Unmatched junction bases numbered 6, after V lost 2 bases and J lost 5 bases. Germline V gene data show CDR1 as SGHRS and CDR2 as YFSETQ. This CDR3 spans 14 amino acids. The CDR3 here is CASSFRTGRTEAFF. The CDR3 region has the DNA TGCGCCAGCAGCTTTAGGACAGGCAGGACTGAAGCTTTCTTT.

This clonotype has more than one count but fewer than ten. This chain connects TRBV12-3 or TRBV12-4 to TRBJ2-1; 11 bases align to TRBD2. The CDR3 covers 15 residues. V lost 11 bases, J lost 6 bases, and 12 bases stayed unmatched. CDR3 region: CACATVSGGANEQFF. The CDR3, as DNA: TGTGCCTGCGCTACCGTTAGCGGGGGGGCCAATGAGCAGTTCTTC.

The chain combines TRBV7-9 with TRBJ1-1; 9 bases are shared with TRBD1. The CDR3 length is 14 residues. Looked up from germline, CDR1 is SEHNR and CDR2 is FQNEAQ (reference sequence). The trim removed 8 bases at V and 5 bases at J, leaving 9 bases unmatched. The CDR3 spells CASLPVGQGTEAFF. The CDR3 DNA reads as TGTGCCAGCCTGCCGGTGGGACAGGGTACTGAAGCTTTCTTT. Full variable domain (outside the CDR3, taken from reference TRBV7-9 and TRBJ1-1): DTGVSQNPRHKITKRGQNVTFRCDPISEHNRLYWYRQTLGQGPEFLTYFQNEAQLEKSRLLSDRFSAERPKGSFSTLEIQRTEQGDSAMYLCASLPVGQGTEAFFGQGTRLTVV.

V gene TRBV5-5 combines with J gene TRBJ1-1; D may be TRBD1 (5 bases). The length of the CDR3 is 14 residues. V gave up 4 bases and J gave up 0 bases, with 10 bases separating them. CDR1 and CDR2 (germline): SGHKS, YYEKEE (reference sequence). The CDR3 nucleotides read TGTGCCAGCAGCCAGGGCCCCGTGAACACTGAAGCTTTCTTT. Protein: CASSQGPVNTEAFF.

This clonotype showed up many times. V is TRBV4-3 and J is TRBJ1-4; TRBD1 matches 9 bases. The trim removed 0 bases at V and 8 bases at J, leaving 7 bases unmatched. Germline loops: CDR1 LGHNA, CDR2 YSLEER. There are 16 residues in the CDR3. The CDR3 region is CASSQELRDRAEKLFF. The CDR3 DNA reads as TGCGCCAGCAGCCAAGAACTCCGGGACAGGGCGGAAAAACTGTTTTTT.